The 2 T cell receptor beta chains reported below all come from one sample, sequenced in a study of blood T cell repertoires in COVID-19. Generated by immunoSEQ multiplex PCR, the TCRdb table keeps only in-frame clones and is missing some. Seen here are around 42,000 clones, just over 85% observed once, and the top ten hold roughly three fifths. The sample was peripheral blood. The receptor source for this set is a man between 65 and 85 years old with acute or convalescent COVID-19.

CDR3: CASSPTAGGGEQYF. CDR3 DNA sequence: TGTGCCAGCTCACCGACGGCGGGAGGTGGCGAGCAGTACTTC. This chain links TRBV18 with TRBJ2-7; TRBD2 matches at 8 bases. The germline CDR1 and CDR2 sequences are KGHSH and LQKENI. The length of the CDR3 is 14 residues. Trimming at V came to 3 bases and at J to 6 bases, leaving 7 bases not matched to a gene.

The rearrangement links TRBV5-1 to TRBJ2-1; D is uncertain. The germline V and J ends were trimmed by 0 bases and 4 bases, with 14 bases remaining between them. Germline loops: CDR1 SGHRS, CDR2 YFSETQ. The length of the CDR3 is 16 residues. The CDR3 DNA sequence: TGCGCCAGCAGCTTGGAACTCGCGGAAGGTTACAATGAGCAGTTCTTC. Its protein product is CASSLELAEGYNEQFF. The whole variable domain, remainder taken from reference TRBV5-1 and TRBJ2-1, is KAGVTQTPRYLIKTRGQQVTLSCSPISGHRSVSWYQQTPGQGLQFLFEYFSETQRNKGNFPGRFSGRQFSNSRSEMNVSTLELGDSALYLCASSLELAEGYNEQFFGPGTRLTVL.